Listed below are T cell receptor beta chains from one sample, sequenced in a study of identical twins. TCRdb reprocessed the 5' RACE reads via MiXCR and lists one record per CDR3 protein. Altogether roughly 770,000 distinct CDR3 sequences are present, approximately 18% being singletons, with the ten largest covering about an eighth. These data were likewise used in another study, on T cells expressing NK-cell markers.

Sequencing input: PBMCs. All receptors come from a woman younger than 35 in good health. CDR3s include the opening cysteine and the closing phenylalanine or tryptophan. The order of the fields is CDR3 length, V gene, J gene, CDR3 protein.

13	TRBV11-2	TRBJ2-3	CASSLGTLSTQYF
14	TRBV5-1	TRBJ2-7	CASSPDAFSYEQYF
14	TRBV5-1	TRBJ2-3	CASSRTLGTDTQYF
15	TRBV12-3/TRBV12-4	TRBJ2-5	CASNQGLAGGETQYF
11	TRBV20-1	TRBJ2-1	CSALLAGEQFF
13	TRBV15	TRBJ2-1	CATSRQGGNEQFF
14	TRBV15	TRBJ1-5	CATSRDTGNQPQHF
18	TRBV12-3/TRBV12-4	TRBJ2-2	CASSFNPQIAVPTGELFF
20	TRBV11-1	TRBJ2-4	CASSPLRWRTGHVAKNIQYF
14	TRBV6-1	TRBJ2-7	CASSPQSHLYEQYF
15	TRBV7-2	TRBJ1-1	CASSYQGGLNTEAFF
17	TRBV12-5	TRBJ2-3	CASGFPQGLGSEDTQYF
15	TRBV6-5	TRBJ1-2	CASSYGPQPHYGYTF
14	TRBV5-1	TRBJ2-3	CASSSGGTFDTQYF
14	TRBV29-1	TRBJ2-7	CSVRGGRRYYEQYF
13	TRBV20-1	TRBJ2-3	CSVSAGGSGTQYF
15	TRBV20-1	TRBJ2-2	CSAYQGLTNTGELFF
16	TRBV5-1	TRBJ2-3	CASSSAGTSVADTQYF
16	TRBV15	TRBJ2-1	CATSRGRTSGSLEQFF
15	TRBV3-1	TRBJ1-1	CASSRTGTRRTEAFF
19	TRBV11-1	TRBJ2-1	CASSRRLAGESSSYNEQFF
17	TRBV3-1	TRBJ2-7	CASSPRRGRGGSYEQYF
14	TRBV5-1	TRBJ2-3	CASSADTSTDTQYF
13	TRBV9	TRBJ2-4	CASSVQAGNIQYF
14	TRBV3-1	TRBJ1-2	CASSHADRGQGYTF
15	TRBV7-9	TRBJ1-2	CASSFWTNPNYGYTF
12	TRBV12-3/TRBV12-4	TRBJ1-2	CASSDSPYGYTF
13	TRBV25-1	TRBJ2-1	CASRPRAGNEQFF
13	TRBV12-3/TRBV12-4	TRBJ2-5	CASSFNDQETQYF
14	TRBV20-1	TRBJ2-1	CSALAGGPYNEQFF
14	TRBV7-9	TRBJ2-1	CATQLAGGNNEQFF
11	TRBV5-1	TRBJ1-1	CASRDGAEAFF
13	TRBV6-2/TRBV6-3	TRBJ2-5	CASSFERRETQYF
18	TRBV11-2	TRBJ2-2	CASSLVGLAGANTGELFF
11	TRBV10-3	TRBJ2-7	CAISATYEQYF
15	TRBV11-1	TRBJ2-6	CASSLTETGANVLTF
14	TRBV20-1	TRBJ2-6	CSARGGSGANVLTF
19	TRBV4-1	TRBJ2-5	CASSQVLASGSFPQETQYF
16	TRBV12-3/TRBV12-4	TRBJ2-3	CASSPGYSSPTDTQYF
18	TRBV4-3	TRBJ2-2	CASSQDTYFQPNTGELFF
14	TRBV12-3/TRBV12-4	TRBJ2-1	CASTGTGFRHEQFF
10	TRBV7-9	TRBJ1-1	CASSNEVEVF
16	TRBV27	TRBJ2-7	CASSETSGIPSYEQYF
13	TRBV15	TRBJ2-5	CATSRTAGETQYF
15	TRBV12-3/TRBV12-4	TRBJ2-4	CASSSGGRGKNIQYF
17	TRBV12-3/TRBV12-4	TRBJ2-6	CASTTGTEKTGANVLTF
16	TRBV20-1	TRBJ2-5	CSASLSAGGRQETQYF
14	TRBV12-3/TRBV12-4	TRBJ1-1	CASRRTGGESEAFF
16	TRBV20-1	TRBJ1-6	CSARESGTGRNSPLHF
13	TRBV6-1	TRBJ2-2	CASSSSNTGELFF
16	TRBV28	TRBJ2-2	CASNQGARVNTGELFF
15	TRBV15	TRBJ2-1	CATSPKGGAYNEQFF
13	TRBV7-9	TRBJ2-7	CASLHGPGGEQYF
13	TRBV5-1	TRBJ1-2	CASSLFLDYGYTF